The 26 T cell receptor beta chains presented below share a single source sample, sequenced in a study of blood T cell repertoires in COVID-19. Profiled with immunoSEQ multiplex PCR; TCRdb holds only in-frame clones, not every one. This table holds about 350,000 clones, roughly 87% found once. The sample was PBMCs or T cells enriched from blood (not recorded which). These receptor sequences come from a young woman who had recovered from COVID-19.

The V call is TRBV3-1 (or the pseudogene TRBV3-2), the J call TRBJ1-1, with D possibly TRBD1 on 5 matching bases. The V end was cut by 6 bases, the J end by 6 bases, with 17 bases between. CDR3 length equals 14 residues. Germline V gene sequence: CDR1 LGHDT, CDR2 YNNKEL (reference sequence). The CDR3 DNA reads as TGTGCCAGCAGGCAAAGGCCAGGGTTTCCTGAAGCTTTCTTT. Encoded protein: CASRQRPGFPEAFF.

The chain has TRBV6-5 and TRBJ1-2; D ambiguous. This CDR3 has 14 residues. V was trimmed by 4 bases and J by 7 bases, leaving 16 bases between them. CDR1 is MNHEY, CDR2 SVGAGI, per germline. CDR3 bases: TGTGCCAGCAGTTCCGCCTCGGGGTGGGCTGGCTACACCTTC. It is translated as CASSSASGWAGYTF.

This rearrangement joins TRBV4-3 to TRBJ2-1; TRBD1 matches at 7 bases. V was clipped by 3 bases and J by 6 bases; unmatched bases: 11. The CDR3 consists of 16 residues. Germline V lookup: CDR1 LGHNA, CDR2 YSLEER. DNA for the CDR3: TGCGCCAGCAGCCAGGGGGACAGATTGGTTCGCAATGAGCAGTTCTTC. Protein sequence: CASSQGDRLVRNEQFF.

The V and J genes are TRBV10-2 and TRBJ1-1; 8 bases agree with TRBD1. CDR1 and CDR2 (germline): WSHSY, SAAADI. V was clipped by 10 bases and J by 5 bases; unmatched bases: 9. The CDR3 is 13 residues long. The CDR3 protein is CATRQGQATEAFF. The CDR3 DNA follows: TGCGCCACCAGGCAGGGACAGGCTACTGAAGCTTTCTTT.

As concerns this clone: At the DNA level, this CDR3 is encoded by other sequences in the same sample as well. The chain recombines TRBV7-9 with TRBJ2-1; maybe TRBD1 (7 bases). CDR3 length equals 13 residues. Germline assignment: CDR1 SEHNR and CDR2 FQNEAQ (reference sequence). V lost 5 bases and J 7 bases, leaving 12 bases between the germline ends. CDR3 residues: CASSKGAGNEQFF. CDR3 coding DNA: TGTGCCAGCAGCAAGGGGGCGGGGAATGAGCAGTTCTTC.

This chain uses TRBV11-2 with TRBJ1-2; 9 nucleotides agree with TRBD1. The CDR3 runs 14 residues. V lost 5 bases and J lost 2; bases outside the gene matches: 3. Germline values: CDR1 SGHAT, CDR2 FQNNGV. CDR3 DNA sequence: TGTGCCAGCAGCCACGGGACAGGGAACTATGGCTACACCTTC. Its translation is CASSHGTGNYGYTF.

The CDR3 spells CASSNQQGSYNEQFF. DNA for the CDR3: TGTGCCAGCAGTAACCAACAGGGGTCCTACAATGAGCAGTTCTTC. This chain uses TRBV28 with TRBJ2-1; 7 bases align to TRBD1. The germline V gene encodes CDR1 MDHEN and CDR2 SYDVKM. V was pared by 5 bases and J by 1 base, with 5 bases of the junction left unmatched. The CDR3 is 15 amino acids. The full variable domain, rest sourced from reference TRBV28 and TRBJ2-1, is DVKVTQSSRYLVKRTGEKVFLECVQDMDHENMFWYRQDPGLGLRLIYFSYDVKMKEKGDIPEGYSVSREKKERFSLILESASTNQTSMYLCASSNQQGSYNEQFFGPGTRLTVL.

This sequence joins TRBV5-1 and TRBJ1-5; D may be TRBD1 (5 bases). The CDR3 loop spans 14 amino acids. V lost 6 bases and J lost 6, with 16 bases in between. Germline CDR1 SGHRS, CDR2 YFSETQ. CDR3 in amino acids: CASTYTSGGQPQHF. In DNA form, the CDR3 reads TGCGCCAGCACCTACACGTCGGGGGGTCAGCCCCAGCATTTT.

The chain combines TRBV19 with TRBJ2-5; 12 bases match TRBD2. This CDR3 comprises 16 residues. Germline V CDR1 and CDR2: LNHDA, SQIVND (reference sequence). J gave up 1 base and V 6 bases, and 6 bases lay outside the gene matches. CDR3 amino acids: CASRTLAGGSQETQYF. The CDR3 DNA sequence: TGTGCCAGTAGAACACTAGCGGGGGGAAGCCAAGAGACCCAGTACTTC.

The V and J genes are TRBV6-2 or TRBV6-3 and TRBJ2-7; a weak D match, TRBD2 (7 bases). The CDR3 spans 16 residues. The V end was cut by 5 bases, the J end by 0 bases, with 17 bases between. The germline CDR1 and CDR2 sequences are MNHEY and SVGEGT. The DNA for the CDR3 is TGTGCCAGCAGTACCTGGGGGGGCAGGAGCTCCTACGAGCAGTACTTC. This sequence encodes CASSTWGGRSSYEQYF.

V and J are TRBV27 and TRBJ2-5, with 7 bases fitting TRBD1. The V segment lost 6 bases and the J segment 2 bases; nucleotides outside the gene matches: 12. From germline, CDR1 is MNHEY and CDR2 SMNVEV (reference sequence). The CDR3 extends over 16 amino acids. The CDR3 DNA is TGTGCCAGCAGACCTACCGGGACAGCTCATCAAGAGACCCAGTACTTC. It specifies CASRPTGTAHQETQYF.

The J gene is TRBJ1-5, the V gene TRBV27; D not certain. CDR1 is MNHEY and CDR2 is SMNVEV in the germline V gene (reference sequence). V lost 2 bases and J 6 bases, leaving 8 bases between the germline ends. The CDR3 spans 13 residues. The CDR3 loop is CASSLGLPQPQHF. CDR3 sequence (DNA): TGTGCCAGCAGTTTAGGACTTCCTCAGCCCCAGCATTTT.

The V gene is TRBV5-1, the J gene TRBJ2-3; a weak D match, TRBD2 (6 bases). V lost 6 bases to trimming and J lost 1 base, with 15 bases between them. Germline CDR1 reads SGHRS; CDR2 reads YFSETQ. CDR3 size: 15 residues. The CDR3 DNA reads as TGCGCCAGCAAGAAGCGGGTACTTGGCACAGATACGCAGTATTTT. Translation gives CASKKRVLGTDTQYF.

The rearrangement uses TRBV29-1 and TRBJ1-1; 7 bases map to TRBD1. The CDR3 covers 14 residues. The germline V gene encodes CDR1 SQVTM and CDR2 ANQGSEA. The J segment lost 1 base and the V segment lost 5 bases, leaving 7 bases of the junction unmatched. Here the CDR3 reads CSVRAGGKNTEAFF. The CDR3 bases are TGCAGCGTTCGGGCAGGGGGAAAGAACACTGAAGCTTTCTTT.

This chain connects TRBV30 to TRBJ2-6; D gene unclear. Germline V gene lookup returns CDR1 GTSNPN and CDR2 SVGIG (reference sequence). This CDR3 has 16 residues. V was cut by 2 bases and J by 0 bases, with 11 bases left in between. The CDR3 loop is CAWSLYWASGANVLTF. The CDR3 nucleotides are TGTGCCTGGAGTCTATATTGGGCCTCTGGGGCCAACGTCCTGACTTTC.

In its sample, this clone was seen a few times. This CDR3 is CASSIGGRQGRKNIQYF. Here the CDR3 DNA reads TGTGCCAGTAGTATAGGCGGGAGACAGGGGAGAAAAAACATTCAGTACTTC. The J gene is TRBJ2-4, the V gene TRBV19; D is possibly TRBD1 (8 bases). The germline V gene has CDR1 LNHDA and CDR2 SQIVND (reference sequence). Deletions cut 1 base from V and 4 bases from J, with 17 bases between. The CDR3 covers 17 residues.

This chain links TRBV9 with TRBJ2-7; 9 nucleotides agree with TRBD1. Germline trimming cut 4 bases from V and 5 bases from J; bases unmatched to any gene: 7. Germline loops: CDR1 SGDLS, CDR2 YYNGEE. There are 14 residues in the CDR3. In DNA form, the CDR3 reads TGTGCCAGCAGCTCCCAGGGACAGGGCCACGAGCAGTACTTC. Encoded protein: CASSSQGQGHEQYF.

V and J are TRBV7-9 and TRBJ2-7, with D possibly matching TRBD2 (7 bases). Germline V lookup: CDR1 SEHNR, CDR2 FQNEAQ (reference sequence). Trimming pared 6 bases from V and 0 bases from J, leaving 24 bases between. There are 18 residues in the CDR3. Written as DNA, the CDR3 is TGTGCCAGCAGTCTCATGCGGGGGCTAGGACCCAGCTCCTACGAGCAGTACTTC. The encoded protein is CASSLMRGLGPSSYEQYF.

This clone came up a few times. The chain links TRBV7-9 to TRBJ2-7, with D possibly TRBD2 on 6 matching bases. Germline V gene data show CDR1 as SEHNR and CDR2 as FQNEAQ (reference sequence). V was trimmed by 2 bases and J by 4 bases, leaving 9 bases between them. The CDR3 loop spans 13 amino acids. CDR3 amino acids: CASSLREIYEQYF. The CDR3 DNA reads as TGTGCCAGCAGCTTACGGGAGATTTACGAGCAGTACTTC.

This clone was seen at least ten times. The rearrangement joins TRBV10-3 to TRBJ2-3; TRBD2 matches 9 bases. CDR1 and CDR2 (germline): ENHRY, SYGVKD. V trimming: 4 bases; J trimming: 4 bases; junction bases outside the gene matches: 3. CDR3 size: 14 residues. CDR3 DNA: TGTGCCATCAGTGGCGGGGGGGCGTCAGATACGCAGTATTTT. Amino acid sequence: CAISGGGASDTQYF.

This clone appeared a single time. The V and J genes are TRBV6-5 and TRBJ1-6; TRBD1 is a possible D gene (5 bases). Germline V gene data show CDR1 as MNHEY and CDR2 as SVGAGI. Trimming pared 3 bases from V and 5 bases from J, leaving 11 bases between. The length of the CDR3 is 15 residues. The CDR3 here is CASSYGGVNNSPLHF. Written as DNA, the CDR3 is TGTGCCAGCAGTTATGGGGGGGTGAATAATTCACCCCTCCACTTT.

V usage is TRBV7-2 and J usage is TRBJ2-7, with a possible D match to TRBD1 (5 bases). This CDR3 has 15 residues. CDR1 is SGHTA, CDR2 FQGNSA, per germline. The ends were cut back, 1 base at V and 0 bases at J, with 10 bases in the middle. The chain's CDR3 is CASSLDPGFSYEQYF. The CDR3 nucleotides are TGTGCCAGCAGCTTAGATCCAGGGTTCTCCTACGAGCAGTACTTC.

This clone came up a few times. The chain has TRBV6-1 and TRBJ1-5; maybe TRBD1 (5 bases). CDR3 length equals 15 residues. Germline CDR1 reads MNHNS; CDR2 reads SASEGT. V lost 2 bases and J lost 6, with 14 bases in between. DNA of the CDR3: TGTGCCAGCAGTGAACCCGGGGGTCGCGGTCAGCCCCAGCATTTT. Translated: CASSEPGGRGQPQHF.

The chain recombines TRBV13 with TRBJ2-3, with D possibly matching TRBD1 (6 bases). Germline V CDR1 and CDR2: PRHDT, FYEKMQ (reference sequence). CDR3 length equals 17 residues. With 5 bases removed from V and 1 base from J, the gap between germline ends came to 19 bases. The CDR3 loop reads CASSHIRQVIGTDTQYF. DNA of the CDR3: TGTGCCAGCAGCCATATACGACAGGTAATCGGCACAGATACGCAGTATTTT.

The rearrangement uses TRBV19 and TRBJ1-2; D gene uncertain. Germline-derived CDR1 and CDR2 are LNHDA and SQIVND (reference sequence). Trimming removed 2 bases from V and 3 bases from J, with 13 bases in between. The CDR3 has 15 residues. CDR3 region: CASSITPIEDYGYTF. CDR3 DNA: TGTGCCAGTAGTATAACCCCAATCGAGGACTATGGCTACACCTTC.

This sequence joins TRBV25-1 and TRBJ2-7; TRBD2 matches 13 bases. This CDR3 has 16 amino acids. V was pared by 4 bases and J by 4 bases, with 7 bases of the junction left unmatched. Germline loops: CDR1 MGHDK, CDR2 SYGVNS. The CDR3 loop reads CASSANGLAGDYEQYF. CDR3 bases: TGTGCCAGCAGTGCAAACGGACTAGCGGGAGATTACGAGCAGTACTTC.